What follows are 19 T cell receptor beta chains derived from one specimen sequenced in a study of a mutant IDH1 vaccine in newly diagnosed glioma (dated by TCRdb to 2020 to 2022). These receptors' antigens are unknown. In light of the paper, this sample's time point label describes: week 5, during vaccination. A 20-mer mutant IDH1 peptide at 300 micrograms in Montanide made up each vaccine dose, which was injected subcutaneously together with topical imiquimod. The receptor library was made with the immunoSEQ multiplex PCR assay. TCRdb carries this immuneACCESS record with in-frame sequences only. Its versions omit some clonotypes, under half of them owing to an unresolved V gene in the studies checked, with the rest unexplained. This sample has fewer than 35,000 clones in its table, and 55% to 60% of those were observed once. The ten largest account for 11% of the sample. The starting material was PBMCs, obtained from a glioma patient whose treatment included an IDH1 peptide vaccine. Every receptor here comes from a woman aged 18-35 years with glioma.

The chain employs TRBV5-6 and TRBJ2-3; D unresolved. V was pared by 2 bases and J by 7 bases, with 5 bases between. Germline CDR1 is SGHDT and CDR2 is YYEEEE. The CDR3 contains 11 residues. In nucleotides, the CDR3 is TGTGCCAGCAGCTTAATGTATACGCAGTATTTT. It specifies CASSLMYTQYF.

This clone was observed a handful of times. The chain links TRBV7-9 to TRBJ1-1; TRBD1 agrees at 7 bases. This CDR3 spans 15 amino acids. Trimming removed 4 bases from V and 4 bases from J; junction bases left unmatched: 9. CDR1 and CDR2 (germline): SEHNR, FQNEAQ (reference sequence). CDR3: CASSSSTGLFTEAFF. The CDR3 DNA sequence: TGTGCCAGCAGCTCATCGACAGGGCTGTTCACTGAAGCTTTCTTT.

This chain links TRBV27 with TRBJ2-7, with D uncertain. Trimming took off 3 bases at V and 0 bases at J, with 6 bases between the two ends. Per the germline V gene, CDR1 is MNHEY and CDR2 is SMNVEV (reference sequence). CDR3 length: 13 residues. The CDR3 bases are TGTGCCAGCAGTTTTGCCAGCTCCTACGAGCAGTACTTC. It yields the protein CASSFASSYEQYF.

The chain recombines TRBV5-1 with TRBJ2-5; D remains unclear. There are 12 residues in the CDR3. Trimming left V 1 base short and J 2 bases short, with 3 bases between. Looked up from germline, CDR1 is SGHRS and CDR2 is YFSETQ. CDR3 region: CASSLIQETQYF. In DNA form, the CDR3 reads TGCGCCAGCAGCTTGATTCAAGAGACCCAGTACTTC.

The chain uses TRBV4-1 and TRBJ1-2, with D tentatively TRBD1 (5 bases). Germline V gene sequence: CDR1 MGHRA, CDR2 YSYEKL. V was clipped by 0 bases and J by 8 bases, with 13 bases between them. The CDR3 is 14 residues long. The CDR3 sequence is CASSQDLSRVGYTF. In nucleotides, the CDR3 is TGCGCCAGCAGCCAAGATTTAAGCAGGGTGGGCTACACCTTC.

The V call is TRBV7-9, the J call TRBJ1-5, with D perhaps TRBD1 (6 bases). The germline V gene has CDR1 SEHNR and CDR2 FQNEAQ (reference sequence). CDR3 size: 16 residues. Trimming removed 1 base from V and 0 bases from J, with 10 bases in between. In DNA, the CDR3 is TGTGCCAGCAGCTTAGGGGCAGGGGATAGCAATCAGCCCCAGCATTTT. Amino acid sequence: CASSLGAGDSNQPQHF. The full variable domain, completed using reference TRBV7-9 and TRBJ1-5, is DTGVSQNPRHKITKRGQNVTFRCDPISEHNRLYWYRQTLGQGPEFLTYFQNEAQLEKSRLLSDRFSAERPKGSFSTLEIQRTEQGDSAMYLCASSLGAGDSNQPQHFGDGTRLSIL.

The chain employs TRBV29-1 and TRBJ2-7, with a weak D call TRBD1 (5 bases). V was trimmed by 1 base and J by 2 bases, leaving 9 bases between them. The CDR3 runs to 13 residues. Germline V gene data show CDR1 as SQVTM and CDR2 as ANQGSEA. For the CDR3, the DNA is TGCAGCGTTGAAGGCCAGGGTCCCTACGAGCAGTACTTC. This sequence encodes CSVEGQGPYEQYF.

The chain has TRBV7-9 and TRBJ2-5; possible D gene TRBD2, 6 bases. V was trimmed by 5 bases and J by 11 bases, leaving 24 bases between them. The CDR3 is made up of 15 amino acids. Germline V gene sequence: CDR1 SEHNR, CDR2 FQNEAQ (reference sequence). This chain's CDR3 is CASSLPGLAAPEQYF. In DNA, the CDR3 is TGTGCCAGCAGCCTACCGGGACTTGCCGCCCCTGAGCAGTACTTC. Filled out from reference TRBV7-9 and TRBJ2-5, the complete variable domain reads DTGVSQNPRHKITKRGQNVTFRCDPISEHNRLYWYRQTLGQGPEFLTYFQNEAQLEKSRLLSDRFSAERPKGSFSTLEIQRTEQGDSAMYLCASSLPGLAAPEQYFGPGTRLLVL.

The CDR3 loop reads CASSQQGAGGYTF. DNA for the CDR3: TGTGCCAGCAGCCAACAGGGGGCGGGTGGCTACACCTTC. The chain couples TRBV4-2 to TRBJ1-2; 8 positions match TRBD1. With 2 bases clipped from V and 7 bases from J, the junction kept 3 bases outside the gene matches. Germline V gene sequence: CDR1 LGHNA, CDR2 YNFKEQ. This CDR3 has 13 amino acids.

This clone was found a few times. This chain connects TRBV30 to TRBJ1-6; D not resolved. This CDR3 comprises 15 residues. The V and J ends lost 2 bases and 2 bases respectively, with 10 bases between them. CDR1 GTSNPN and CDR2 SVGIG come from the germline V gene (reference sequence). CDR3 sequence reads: CAWSSRPAYNSPLHF. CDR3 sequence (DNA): TGTGCCTGGAGTAGTAGGCCAGCCTATAATTCACCCCTCCACTTT.

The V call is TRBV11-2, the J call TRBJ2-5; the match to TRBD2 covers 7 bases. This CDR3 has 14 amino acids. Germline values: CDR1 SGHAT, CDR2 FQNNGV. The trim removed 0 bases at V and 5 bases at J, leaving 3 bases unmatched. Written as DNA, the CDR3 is TGTGCCAGCAGCTTAGAGGCTAGCGGTGAGACCCAGTACTTC. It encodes CASSLEASGETQYF.

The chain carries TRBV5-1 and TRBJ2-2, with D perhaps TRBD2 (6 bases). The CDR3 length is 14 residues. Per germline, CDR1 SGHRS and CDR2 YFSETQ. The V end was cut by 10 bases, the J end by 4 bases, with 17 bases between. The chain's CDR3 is CAGRSGEGTGELFF. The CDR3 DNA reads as TGCGCCGGACGTTCGGGGGAAGGCACCGGGGAGCTGTTTTTT. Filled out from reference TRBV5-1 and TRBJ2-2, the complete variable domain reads KAGVTQTPRYLIKTRGQQVTLSCSPISGHRSVSWYQQTPGQGLQFLFEYFSETQRNKGNFPGRFSGRQFSNSRSEMNVSTLELGDSALYLCAGRSGEGTGELFFGEGSRLTVL.

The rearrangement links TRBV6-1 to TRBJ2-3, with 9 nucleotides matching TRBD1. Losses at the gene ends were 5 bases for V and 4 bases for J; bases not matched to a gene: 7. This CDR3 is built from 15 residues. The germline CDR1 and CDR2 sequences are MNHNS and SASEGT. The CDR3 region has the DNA TGTGCCAGCAGTTCAGGTTGGACAGGGGCAGATACGCAGTATTTT. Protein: CASSSGWTGADTQYF.

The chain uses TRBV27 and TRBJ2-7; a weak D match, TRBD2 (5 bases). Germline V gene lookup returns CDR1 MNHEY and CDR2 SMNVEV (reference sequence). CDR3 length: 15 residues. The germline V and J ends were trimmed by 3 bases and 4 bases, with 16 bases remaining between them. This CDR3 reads CASSLGEGRTYEQYF. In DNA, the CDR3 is TGTGCCAGCAGTTTGGGCGAGGGAAGGACTTACGAGCAGTACTTC.

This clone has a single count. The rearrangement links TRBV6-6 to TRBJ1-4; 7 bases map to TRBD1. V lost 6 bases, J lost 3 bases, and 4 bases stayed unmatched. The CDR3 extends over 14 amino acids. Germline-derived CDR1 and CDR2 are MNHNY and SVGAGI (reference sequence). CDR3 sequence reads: CASSTGTANEKLFF. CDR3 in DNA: TGTGCCAGCAGCACCGGGACAGCTAATGAAAAACTGTTTTTT.

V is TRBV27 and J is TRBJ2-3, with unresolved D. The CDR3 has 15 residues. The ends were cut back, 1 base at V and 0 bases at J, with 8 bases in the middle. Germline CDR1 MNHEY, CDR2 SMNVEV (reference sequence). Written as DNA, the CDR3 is TGTGCCAGCAGTTTATTCCTGGCTAGCACAGATACGCAGTATTTT. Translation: CASSLFLASTDTQYF.

DNA of the CDR3: TGTGCCAGCAGCCCGACTAGCGGGAGGAACTACAATGAGCAGTTCTTC. Translation gives CASSPTSGRNYNEQFF. V gene TRBV7-3 combines with J gene TRBJ2-1, with 13 nucleotides matching TRBD2. The J segment lost 3 bases and the V segment lost 5 bases, leaving 4 bases of the junction unmatched. This CDR3 contains 16 residues. Germline loops: CDR1 SGHTA, CDR2 FQGTGA.

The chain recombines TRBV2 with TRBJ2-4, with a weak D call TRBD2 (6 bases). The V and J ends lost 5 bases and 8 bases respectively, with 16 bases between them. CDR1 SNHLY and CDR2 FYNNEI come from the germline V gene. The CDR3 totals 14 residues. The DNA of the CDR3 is TGTGCCAGCAGTACCCGGGGGTTGGAGTACATTCAGTACTTC. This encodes CASSTRGLEYIQYF.

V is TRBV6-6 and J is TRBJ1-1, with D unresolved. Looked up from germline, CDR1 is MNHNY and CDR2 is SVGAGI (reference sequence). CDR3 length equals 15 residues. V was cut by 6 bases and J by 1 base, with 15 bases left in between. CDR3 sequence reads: CASSYRLWGNTEAFF. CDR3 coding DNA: TGTGCCAGCAGCTACCGCCTTTGGGGGAACACTGAAGCTTTCTTT.